This T cell receptor beta chain was sequenced in a study of shared clonotypes between healthy human individuals. Study as a whole: Researchers drew samples from a couple of women and a few men aged 18 to 49. General study results and limits: Of the naive CD4 clonotypes, about 5.4% were shared across four donors. Depth was large, yet rarefaction showed that sorted-subset sequencing was incomplete.

The CDR3 is 14 residues long. V lost 0 bases to trimming and J lost 4 bases, with 7 bases between them. Germline V gene sequence: CDR1 MNHEY, CDR2 SMNVEV (reference sequence). To note about this clone: Its specificity is unknown. Other DNA sequences from this sample encode an identical CDR3 as well.

At the deep level, the assay was run. TCRdb's table, derived via immunoSEQ multiplex PCR, lists solely in-frame clones and lacks some. The repertoire includes a few hundred thousand clones, around 86% of them detected once, and roughly 16% sits in the top ten. The V and J genes are TRBV27 and TRBJ1-3; TRBD1 might be the D (6 bases). Sequencing was done on a sample of memory CD8+ T cells sorted from blood. As to subset: CD45RO+ cells pooled with CCR7-negative TemRA cells. The sequence came from a man aged 18 to 30 in good health. CDR3 nucleotides: TGTGCCAGCAGTTTATCCAGGGGCGGAAACACCATATATTTT. This codes for CASSLSRGGNTIYF.